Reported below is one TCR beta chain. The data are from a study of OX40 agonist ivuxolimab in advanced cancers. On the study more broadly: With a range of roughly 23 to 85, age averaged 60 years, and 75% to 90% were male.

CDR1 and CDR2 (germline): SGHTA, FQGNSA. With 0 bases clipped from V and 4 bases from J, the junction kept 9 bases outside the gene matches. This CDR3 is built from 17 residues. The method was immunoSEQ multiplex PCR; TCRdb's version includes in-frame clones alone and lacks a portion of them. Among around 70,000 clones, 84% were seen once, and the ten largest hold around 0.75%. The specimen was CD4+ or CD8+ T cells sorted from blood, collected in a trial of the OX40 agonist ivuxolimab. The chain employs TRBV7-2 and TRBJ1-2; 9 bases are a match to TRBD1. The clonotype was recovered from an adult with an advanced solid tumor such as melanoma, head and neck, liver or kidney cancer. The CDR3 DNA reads TGTGCCAGCAGCTTAGCCGGGGACAGGGCGTTTTTCTATGGCTACACCTTC. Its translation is CASSLAGDRAFFYGYTF.